The 14 T cell receptor beta chains below come from one sample, sequenced in a study of blood T cells in healthy people across ages. PCR was performed a second time for roughly 7 to 11 cycles using a sample-barcoded 5' primer and a J-beta primer mix. MiXCR, run by TCRdb on the 5' RACE reads, gives a single entry per CDR3 protein. The sample has about 580,000 distinct CDR3 sequences, around 48% seen once. The sample comprised blood. The receptor source for this set is an elderly man in good health.

This clonotype was observed a handful of times. This chain joins TRBV7-9 and TRBJ2-1, with a tentative D call TRBD1 (6 bases). The CDR3 extends over 16 amino acids. Trimming took off 5 bases at V and 1 base at J, with 15 bases between the two ends. CDR1 is SEHNR and CDR2 is FQNEAQ in the germline V gene (reference sequence). The CDR3: CASSHHRQGSYNEQFF. The CDR3 DNA reads TGTGCCAGCAGCCATCACCGGCAGGGGTCCTACAATGAGCAGTTCTTC.

There are a few counts of this clonotype. J is TRBJ2-4 and V is TRBV20-1, with 10 bases matching TRBD2. V shed 3 bases, J shed 4 bases, and the junction held 6 bases outside the gene matches. The CDR3 has 15 amino acids. The germline CDR1 and CDR2 sequences are DFQATT and SNEGSKA (reference sequence). Here the CDR3 DNA reads TGCAGTGCTAGCCAGACTAGCGGGCAAAAAAACATTCAGTACTTC. Encoded protein: CSASQTSGQKNIQYF.

The rearrangement links TRBV5-1 to TRBJ2-1; D may match TRBD1 or TRBD2 (6 bases each). The CDR3 covers 14 residues. Germline loops: CDR1 SGHRS, CDR2 YFSETQ. V lost 2 bases and J lost 5, with 11 bases in between. CDR3 sequence: CASSFGGGDNEQFF. The CDR3 nucleotides are TGCGCCAGCAGCTTTGGAGGGGGAGACAATGAGCAGTTCTTC.

This clonotype was counted at least ten times. This chain links TRBV6-6 with TRBJ1-5; TRBD1 is a possible D gene (5 bases). The CDR3 consists of 15 residues. From germline, CDR1 is MNHNY and CDR2 SVGAGI (reference sequence). V was pared by 6 bases and J by 2 bases, with 14 bases between. The CDR3 DNA sequence: TGTGCCAGCAGACTATACCGGGGACGCAATCAGCCCCAGCATTTT. Amino acids: CASRLYRGRNQPQHF.

CDR3 sequence: CASSLRGSLGWQFF. In DNA, the CDR3 is TGTGCCAGCAGTTTACGGGGTTCCCTGGGGTGGCAGTTCTTC. The rearrangement links TRBV12-3 or TRBV12-4 to TRBJ2-1; tentative D call: TRBD2 (5 bases). CDR3 length: 14 residues. The ends were cut back, 2 bases at V and 12 bases at J, with 17 bases in the middle.

This chain links TRBV24-1 with TRBJ2-1; no reliable D call. CDR3 length equals 13 residues. V gave up 4 bases and J gave up 8 bases, with 11 bases separating them. Per germline, CDR1 KGHDR and CDR2 SFDVKD. CDR3 protein: CATSDRGKHEQFF. In DNA form, the CDR3 reads TGTGCCACCAGTGACCGTGGGAAACATGAGCAGTTCTTC.

This clonotype was found a few times. The chain joins TRBV7-8 to TRBJ1-4; TRBD1 aligns across 8 bases. After removal of 3 bases from V and 8 bases from J, the junction contained 8 bases not matched to a gene. The CDR3 has 15 residues. Per the germline V gene, CDR1 is SGHVS and CDR2 is FQNEAQ. For the CDR3, the DNA is TGTGCCAGCAGCTTTTCGACAGGGGAAGGCGAAAAACTGTTTTTT. This sequence encodes CASSFSTGEGEKLFF.

This clonotype was found many times. The gene calls are TRBV6-6 and TRBJ2-1; no clear D gene. The CDR3 extends over 14 amino acids. Per germline, CDR1 MNHNY and CDR2 SVGAGI (reference sequence). Trimming left V 2 bases short and J 7 bases short, with 12 bases between. DNA of the CDR3: TGTGCCAGCAGTTACCCCCGGACGGTTAATGAGCAGTTCTTC. The encoded protein is CASSYPRTVNEQFF.

This clonotype was seen a handful of times. This chain joins TRBV12-3 or TRBV12-4 and TRBJ1-2; 7 nucleotides align to TRBD1. Trimming took 4 bases from V and 8 from J; bases not matched to a gene: 7. The CDR3 sequence is 13 residues long. This CDR3 is CASSSLRGQGYTF. For the CDR3, the DNA is TGTGCCAGCAGTTCGCTTAGGGGGCAAGGCTACACCTTC.

J is TRBJ2-2 and V is TRBV5-1; no clear D. CDR3 size: 15 residues. Per the germline V gene, CDR1 is SGHRS and CDR2 is YFSETQ. V lost 4 bases and J lost 0, with 10 bases in between. The CDR3 here is CASSGTETNTGELFF. CDR3 nucleotide sequence: TGCGCCAGCAGCGGTACAGAGACGAACACCGGGGAGCTGTTTTTT.

This sequence joins TRBV29-1 and TRBJ2-3; TRBD1 aligns across 9 bases. This CDR3 has 15 amino acids. Per the germline V gene, CDR1 is SQVTM and CDR2 is ANQGSEA. With V trimmed by 2 bases and J by 4 bases, 7 bases remained unmatched. In DNA form, the CDR3 reads TGCAGCGTTGAAAGGACAGGGGATCCCCCAGATACGCAGTATTTT. It specifies CSVERTGDPPDTQYF.

The chain carries TRBV10-2 and TRBJ1-2, with D possibly TRBD1 on 5 matching bases. Between the trimmed V and J ends, which lost 6 bases and 4 bases, there was a span of 12 bases. This CDR3 contains 13 residues. The germline gives CDR1 WSHSY, CDR2 SAAADI. CDR3 in amino acids: CASSRDFAYGYTF. The CDR3 DNA reads TGCGCCAGCAGCCGGGACTTTGCCTATGGCTACACCTTC.

The genes are TRBV6-5 and TRBJ1-5; D remains unclear. The CDR3 consists of 15 residues. The germline V gene encodes CDR1 MNHEY and CDR2 SVGAGI. The V and J ends lost 6 bases and 0 bases respectively, with 12 bases between them. The CDR3 DNA is TGTGCCAGCAGCTTCGACGGATCTAGCAATCAGCCCCAGCATTTT. It codes for CASSFDGSSNQPQHF.

The chain combines TRBV7-9 with TRBJ2-7; D not certain. In germline, CDR1 is SEHNR, CDR2 FQNEAQ (reference sequence). V dropped 5 bases and J dropped 1 base, with 15 bases sitting between them. This CDR3 is built from 15 residues. The CDR3 DNA follows: TGTGCCAGCAGCGTAGAAGGCCAGCCATCCTACGAGCAGTACTTC. Protein product: CASSVEGQPSYEQYF. Full variable domain (rest looked up from reference TRBV7-9 and TRBJ2-7): DTGVSQNPRHKITKRGQNVTFRCDPISEHNRLYWYRQTLGQGPEFLTYFQNEAQLEKSRLLSDRFSAERPKGSFSTLEIQRTEQGDSAMYLCASSVEGQPSYEQYFGPGTRLTVT.